One TCR beta chain is described in this entry. The target antigen is unknown. The CDR3 sequence is 15 residues long. Deletions cut 3 bases from V and 4 bases from J, with 17 bases between. Germline lookup yields CDR1 SGHNT and CDR2 YYREEE (reference sequence). These data originate in a study of cytomegalovirus exposure and HLA in healthy donors. Study-level results: It was reported that TCR beta sequences correctly inferred the HLA-A and HLA-B alleles for most subjects. The later analysis indicated that the majority of CMV-associated TCR beta chains appeared HLA-restricted. Cytomegalovirus association was listed for under 200 TCR beta chains.

PCR used 60 Vbeta primers and 13 Jbeta primers. The authors' processing: Unique TCR beta chains totaled some 80 million in a later count, with around 11 million of them shared. Here immunoSEQ multiplex PCR was the method, and the copy in TCRdb shows in-frame clones only, minus some. The V and J calls and clone size were taken over from that table, and D and trimming were inferred from the DNA. The data show 150,000 or so clones, roughly 75% seen once. The TCR sequence derives from a man in his late teens or twenties in good health and CMV-seropositive. The chain recombines TRBV5-4 with TRBJ2-7, with D maybe TRBD2 (6 bases). Sequenced sample: PBMCs. This CDR3 reads CASSSYTGDPYEQYF. The CDR3 DNA reads TGTGCCAGCAGCTCGTATACGGGGGACCCTTACGAGCAGTACTTC.